One and the same sample provided the 3 T cell receptor beta chains below, sequenced in a study of T cells expressing NK-cell markers. With the 5' RACE reads reprocessed, TCRdb shows one record per CDR3 protein and no DNA. The sample holds a few hundred thousand distinct CDR3 sequences. Sample: blood T cells: a sorted CD56 or NKG2C T cell subset, CD4+ or CD8+ T cells, or bulk PBMC T cells (not recorded which). Every receptor here comes from a man between 18 and 35 years old in good health.

The chain is built from TRBV27 and TRBJ2-2; TCRdb reports TRBD2, a call that lacks DNA to check it against. This CDR3 contains 17 residues. The germline V gene encodes CDR1 MNHEY and CDR2 SMNVEV (reference sequence). Here the CDR3 reads CASSFRGWEGITGELFF.

This chain connects TRBV5-1 to TRBJ1-5; TCRdb gives TRBD1 as the D gene, but with no DNA this cannot be confirmed. The V gene's germline CDR1 is SGHRS and CDR2 YFSETQ. The CDR3 is made up of 15 amino acids. The CDR3 here is CASSLSTGSNQPQHF.

The chain carries TRBV12-3 or TRBV12-4 and TRBJ2-5; the TCRdb D gene call, TRBD1, has no DNA to confirm it. CDR3 length equals 14 residues. CDR3 region: CASSPWTGQETQYF.